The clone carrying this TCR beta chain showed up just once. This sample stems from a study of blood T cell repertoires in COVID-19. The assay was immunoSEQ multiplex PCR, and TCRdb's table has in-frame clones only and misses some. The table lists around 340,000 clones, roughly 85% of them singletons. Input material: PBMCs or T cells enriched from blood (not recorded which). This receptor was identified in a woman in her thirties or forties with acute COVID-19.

Here the CDR3 DNA reads TGTGCCAGCAGCTTAGCAGGGCTAGCGGGAGTAAATGAGCAGTTCTTC. Its translation is CASSLAGLAGVNEQFF. The chain joins TRBV7-6 to TRBJ2-1; 10 positions agree with TRBD2. This CDR3 has 16 residues. Germline loops: CDR1 SGHVS, CDR2 FNYEAQ. V shed 0 bases, J shed 7 bases, and the junction held 6 bases outside the gene matches. Complete variable domain (other parts from reference TRBV7-6 and TRBJ2-1): GAGVSQSPRYKVTKRGQDVALRCDPISGHVSLYWYRQALGQGPEFLTYFNYEAQQDKSGLPNDRFSAERPEGSISTLTIQRTEQRDSAMYRCASSLAGLAGVNEQFFGPGTRLTVL.